One and the same sample provided the 10 T cell receptor beta chains below, sequenced in a study of blood T cell repertoires in COVID-19. Libraries were prepared by immunoSEQ multiplex PCR; TCRdb keeps only in-frame clonotypes and omits some of them. The sample has roughly 120,000 clones; more than 70% are singletons. The sequencing input was peripheral blood. Receptor source: a human donor in a cohort sampled during active COVID-19.

This chain joins TRBV28 and TRBJ2-6; D remains unclear. The CDR3 spans 17 residues. The germline V gene has CDR1 MDHEN and CDR2 SYDVKM. V lost 3 bases to trimming and J lost 0 bases, with 12 bases between them. The CDR3 DNA reads TGTGCCAGCAGTTTTTGGTCAGGCCCCTCTGGGGCCAACGTCCTGACTTTC. Protein: CASSFWSGPSGANVLTF.

The chain carries TRBV27 and TRBJ2-6; 11 bases agree with TRBD2. The germline V gene has CDR1 MNHEY and CDR2 SMNVEV (reference sequence). The CDR3 contains 18 residues. The ends lost 7 bases at V and 0 bases at J; junction bases unmatched: 8. CDR3 nucleotides: TGTGCCAGCAAACTTACTAGCGGGGGTTACTCTGGGGCCAACGTCCTGACTTTC. This sequence encodes CASKLTSGGYSGANVLTF. The full variable domain, in which reference TRBV27 and TRBJ2-6 provide the parts outside the CDR3, is EAQVTQNPRYLITVTGKKLTVTCSQNMNHEYMSWYRQDPGLGLRQIYYSMNVEVTDKGDVPEGYKVSRKEKRNFPLILESPSPNQTSLYFCASKLTSGGYSGANVLTFGAGSRLTVL.

The chain is built from TRBV3-1 (or the pseudogene TRBV3-2) and TRBJ1-5, with TRBD1 matching over 7 bases. V was pared by 0 bases and J by 2 bases, with 1 base of the junction left unmatched. Germline CDR1 reads LGHDT; CDR2 reads YNNKEL (reference sequence). The CDR3 length is 15 residues. In DNA form, the CDR3 reads TGTGCCAGCAGCCAAGATACAGGGGGCAATCAGCCCCAGCATTTT. Translated: CASSQDTGGNQPQHF.

The chain combines TRBV5-4 with TRBJ1-2, with a tentative D call TRBD1 (6 bases). Germline V gene lookup returns CDR1 SGHNT and CDR2 YYREEE (reference sequence). Trimming removed 0 bases from V and 8 bases from J, with 11 bases in between. The CDR3 has 13 residues. The chain's CDR3 is CASSLAGERGYTF. As DNA, the CDR3 is TGTGCCAGCAGCTTGGCAGGGGAGCGGGGCTACACCTTC.

This sequence joins TRBV18 and TRBJ2-6; D not resolved. V shed 3 bases and J shed 0 bases, with 6 bases lying between them. Germline CDR1 is KGHSH and CDR2 is LQKENI. The CDR3 consists of 15 residues. CDR3 in amino acids: CASSPADSGANVLTF. The CDR3 coding sequence is TGTGCCAGCTCACCTGCGGACTCTGGGGCCAACGTCCTGACTTTC.

The gene calls are TRBV3-1 (or the pseudogene TRBV3-2) and TRBJ2-1, with a possible D match to TRBD2 (6 bases). V was pared by 4 bases and J by 10 bases, with 11 bases between. The length of the CDR3 is 12 residues. Germline V gene data show CDR1 as LGHDT and CDR2 as YNNKEL (reference sequence). The CDR3 sequence: CASSPMAGEQFF. CDR3 nucleotides: TGTGCCAGCAGCCCCATGGCGGGAGAGCAGTTCTTC.

The genes are TRBV7-9 and TRBJ2-7; D perhaps matches TRBD1 (5 bases). This CDR3 comprises 16 residues. Per the germline V gene, CDR1 is SEHNR and CDR2 is FQNEAQ (reference sequence). The germline V and J ends were trimmed by 1 base and 2 bases, with 15 bases remaining between them. CDR3 DNA sequence: TGTGCCAGCAGCTTAGGGGGCGGACGACTGACCTACGAGCAGTACTTC. Residues: CASSLGGGRLTYEQYF.

The V gene is TRBV2, the J gene TRBJ2-7; TRBD2 agrees at 7 bases. The germline gives CDR1 SNHLY, CDR2 FYNNEI. V was clipped by 7 bases and J by 2 bases; unmatched bases: 5. There are 13 residues in the CDR3. The CDR3 DNA reads as TGTGCCAGCAACACCGGGAGGACCTACGAGCAGTACTTC. This gives the protein CASNTGRTYEQYF.

This sequence joins TRBV2 and TRBJ1-4; 9 nucleotides line up with TRBD1. Trimming cost V 4 bases and J 4 bases; bases outside gene matches: 4. Germline-derived CDR1 and CDR2 are SNHLY and FYNNEI. The CDR3 totals 15 residues. The CDR3 DNA is TGTGCCAGCAGTGTTGACAGGGGGGATAATGAAAAACTGTTTTTT. Amino acids: CASSVDRGDNEKLFF.

The genes are TRBV6-5 and TRBJ2-7; no clear D gene. Germline CDR1 is MNHEY and CDR2 is SVGAGI. The CDR3 sequence is 15 residues long. The V end was cut by 6 bases, the J end by 0 bases, with 15 bases between. DNA for the CDR3: TGTGCCAGCAGCCTAGACCGTTTAGGCTCCTACGAGCAGTACTTC. It translates to CASSLDRLGSYEQYF.